This TCR beta chain was retrieved from a study of CD8 T cells in Susac syndrome. Sequencing targeted TCR beta in blood CD8+ and CD4+ T cells. TEMRA cells were enriched by FACS, while CD8+ and CD4+ T cells were obtained through a negative isolation that was performed magnetically. Reverse transcription of roughly 0.5 to 1 ug RNA was carried out with random hexamers. TCRdb recomputed calls from the immunoSEQ multiplex PCR reads with MiXCR, one row per CDR3 protein. The sample holds approximately 120,000 distinct CDR3 sequences, around nine tenths seen once. The clonotype comes from a human donor with multiple sclerosis. Sequenced material: CD8+ T cells from PBMCs.

CDR3 in amino acids: CASRGGTDTNTQYF. The CDR3 DNA reads as TGTGCCAGCAGGGGGGGGACAGATACGAATACGCAGTATTTT. V gene TRBV25-1 combines with J gene TRBJ2-3; possibly TRBD1 or TRBD2 for D (7 bases each). CDR3 length: 14 amino acids. Germline V CDR1 and CDR2: MGHDK, SYGVNS. The V and J ends lost 6 bases and 7 bases respectively, with 17 bases between them.